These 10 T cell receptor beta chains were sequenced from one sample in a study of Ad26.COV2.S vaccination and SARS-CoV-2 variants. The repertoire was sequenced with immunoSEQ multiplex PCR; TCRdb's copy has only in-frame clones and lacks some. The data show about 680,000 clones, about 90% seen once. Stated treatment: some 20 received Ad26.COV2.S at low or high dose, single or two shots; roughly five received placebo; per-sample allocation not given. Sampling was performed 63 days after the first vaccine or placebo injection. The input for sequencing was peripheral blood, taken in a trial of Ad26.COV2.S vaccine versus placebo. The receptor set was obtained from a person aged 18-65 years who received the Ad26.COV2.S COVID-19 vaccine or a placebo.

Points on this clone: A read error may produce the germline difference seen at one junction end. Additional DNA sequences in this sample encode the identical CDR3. CDR3: CASSLGLAGGTDTQYF. The CDR3 DNA sequence: TGTGCTAGCAGCCTGGGACTAGCGGGAGGAACAGATACGCAGTATTTT. This chain joins TRBV7-7 and TRBJ2-3; TRBD2 aligns across 15 bases. The CDR3 runs 16 residues. Per the germline V gene, CDR1 is SSHAT and CDR2 is FNYEAQ (reference sequence).

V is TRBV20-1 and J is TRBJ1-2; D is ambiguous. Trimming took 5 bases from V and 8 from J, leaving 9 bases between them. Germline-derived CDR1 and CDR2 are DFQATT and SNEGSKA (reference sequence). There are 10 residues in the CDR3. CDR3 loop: CSADKRGYTF. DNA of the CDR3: TGCAGTGCTGACAAACGGGGCTACACCTTC.

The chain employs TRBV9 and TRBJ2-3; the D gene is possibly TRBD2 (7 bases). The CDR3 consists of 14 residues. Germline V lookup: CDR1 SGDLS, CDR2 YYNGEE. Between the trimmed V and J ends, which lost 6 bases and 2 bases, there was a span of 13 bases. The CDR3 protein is CASTRGGFTDTQYF. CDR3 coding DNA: TGTGCCAGCACACGCGGGGGCTTCACAGATACGCAGTATTTT.

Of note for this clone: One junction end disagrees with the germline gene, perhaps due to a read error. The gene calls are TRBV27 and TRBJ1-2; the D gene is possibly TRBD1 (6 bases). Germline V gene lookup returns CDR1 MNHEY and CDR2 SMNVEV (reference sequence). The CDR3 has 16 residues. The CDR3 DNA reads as TGTGCCCGCAGTTCAGGCGGGGGCGGGGGGGTCTATGGCTACACCTTC. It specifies CARSSGGGGGVYGYTF.

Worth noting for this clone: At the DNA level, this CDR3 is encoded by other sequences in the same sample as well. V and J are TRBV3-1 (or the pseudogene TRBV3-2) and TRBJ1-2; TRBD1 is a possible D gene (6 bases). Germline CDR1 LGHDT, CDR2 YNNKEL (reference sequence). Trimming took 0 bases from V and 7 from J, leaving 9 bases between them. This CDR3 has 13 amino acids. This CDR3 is CASSQEGGGGYTF. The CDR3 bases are TGTGCCAGCAGCCAAGAGGGAGGGGGTGGCTACACCTTC.

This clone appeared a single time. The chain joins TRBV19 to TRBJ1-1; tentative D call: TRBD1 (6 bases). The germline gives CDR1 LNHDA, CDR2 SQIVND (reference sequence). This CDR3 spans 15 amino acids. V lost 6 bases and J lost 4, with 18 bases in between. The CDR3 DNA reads TGTGCCAGTAGATCGACACAGGGACTGGCCACTGAAGCTTTCTTT. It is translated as CASRSTQGLATEAFF.

The CDR3 DNA reads as TGTGCCAGTAGTATTGATGGACAGGAATGGTCTCAGCCCCAGCATTTT. Amino acid sequence: CASSIDGQEWSQPQHF. This sequence joins TRBV19 and TRBJ1-5, with TRBD1 matching 7 bases. V dropped 3 bases and J dropped 6; count of bases not matched to a gene: 11. This CDR3 has 16 residues. Germline V gives CDR1 LNHDA, CDR2 SQIVND (reference sequence).

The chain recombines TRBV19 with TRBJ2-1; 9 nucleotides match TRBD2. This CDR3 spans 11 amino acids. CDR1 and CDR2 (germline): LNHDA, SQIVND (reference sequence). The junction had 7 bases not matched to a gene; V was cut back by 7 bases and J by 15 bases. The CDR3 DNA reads TGTGCCAGTAAGGGCGGGAGGGAGAGGTTCTTC. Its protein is CASKGGRERFF. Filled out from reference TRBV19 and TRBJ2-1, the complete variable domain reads DGGITQSPKYLFRKEGQNVTLSCEQNLNHDAMYWYRQDPGQGLRLIYYSQIVNDFQKGDIAEGYSVSREKKESFPLTVTSAQKNPTAFYLCASKGGRERFFGPGTRLTVL.

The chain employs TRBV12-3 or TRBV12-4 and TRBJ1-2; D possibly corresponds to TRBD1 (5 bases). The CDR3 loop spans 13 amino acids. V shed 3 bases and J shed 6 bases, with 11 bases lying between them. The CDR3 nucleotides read TGTGCCAGCAGTTTTGGGGGGTTACATGGCTACACCTTC. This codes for CASSFGGLHGYTF.

This chain's CDR3 is CATSRVLTSRNYEQYF. CDR3 nucleotides: TGTGCCACCAGCAGAGTGCTAACTAGCCGAAATTACGAGCAGTACTTC. The V and J genes are TRBV15 and TRBJ2-7, with a tentative D call TRBD2 (6 bases). The germline gives CDR1 LNHNV, CDR2 YYDKDF (reference sequence). The CDR3 covers 16 residues. The V gene lost 1 base and the J gene lost 4 bases, with 17 bases spanning the gap.